The 28 T cell receptor beta chains below come from one sample, sequenced in a study of cytotoxic CD8 clonotypes in ibrutinib-treated CLL. This table comes from immunoSEQ multiplex PCR, and its TCRdb copy is limited to in-frame clones, with some not included. The sample consists of some 100,000 clones, about 50% of them appearing once. Sequencing was performed on PBMCs, taken after 24 months of ibrutinib treatment. All receptors derive from a human donor with chronic lymphocytic leukemia.

This rearrangement joins TRBV7-2 to TRBJ2-3; D is possibly TRBD2 (5 bases). Germline CDR1 is SGHTA and CDR2 is FQGNSA. The germline V and J ends were trimmed by 5 bases and 8 bases, with 11 bases remaining between them. This CDR3 has 12 amino acids. This chain's CDR3 is CASSASSGTQYF. As DNA, the CDR3 is TGTGCCAGCAGCGCCTCAAGCGGTACGCAGTATTTT.

As to this clone: At one end the junction does not follow the germline gene, possibly because of a read error. The genes are TRBV27 and TRBJ2-1; 9 positions agree with TRBD2. The CDR3 length is 16 residues. CDR1 and CDR2 from the germline V gene are MNHEY and SMNVEV (reference sequence). CDR3 loop: CASSPGVSGGYNEQFF. CDR3 sequence (DNA): TGTGCTAGCAGTCCCGGGGTTAGCGGGGGTTACAATGAGCAGTTCTTC.

The genes are TRBV5-4 and TRBJ1-3; 7 bases map to TRBD1. The germline CDR1 and CDR2 sequences are SGHNT and YYREEE (reference sequence). This CDR3 is 14 amino acids long. After removal of 4 bases from V and 2 bases from J, the junction contained 3 bases not matched to a gene. In DNA, the CDR3 is TGTGCCAGCAGCCAACAGGGGACTGGAAACACCATATATTTT. Encoded protein: CASSQQGTGNTIYF.

At least ten counts were recorded for this clone. The chain has TRBV19 and TRBJ1-5; D ambiguous. CDR3 size: 13 residues. Germline-derived CDR1 and CDR2 are LNHDA and SQIVND (reference sequence). Between the trimmed V and J ends, which lost 3 bases and 6 bases, there was a span of 9 bases. The CDR3 region has the DNA TGTGCCAGTAGTATGGGTGGCAGTCAGCCCCAGCATTTT. This translates into CASSMGGSQPQHF.

In nucleotides, the CDR3 is TGTGCCAGCTCCGGATCGGGAACCTACGAGCAGTACTTC. Its protein is CASSGSGTYEQYF. This chain links TRBV6-1 with TRBJ2-7; a weak D match, TRBD2 (5 bases). The V end was cut by 8 bases, the J end by 2 bases, with 13 bases between. The CDR3 is 13 residues long. Germline V CDR1 and CDR2: MNHNS, SASEGT.

V gene TRBV30 combines with J gene TRBJ1-4; TRBD1 matches 7 bases. Trimming took 0 bases from V and 6 from J; bases not matched to a gene: 7. The CDR3 is 15 residues long. CDR1 is GTSNPN and CDR2 is SVGIG in the germline V gene (reference sequence). The CDR3 bases are TGTGCCTGGAGTGTAGGCGGGACAGCACATGAAAAACTGTTTTTT. It translates to CAWSVGGTAHEKLFF.

The chain carries TRBV29-1 and TRBJ2-2, with D tentatively TRBD1 (6 bases). From germline, CDR1 is SQVTM and CDR2 ANQGSEA. Between the trimmed V and J ends, which lost 4 bases and 4 bases, there was a span of 10 bases. The CDR3 covers 13 residues. CDR3 residues: CSVVGHFTGELFF. In DNA form, the CDR3 reads TGCAGCGTTGTGGGACACTTCACCGGGGAGCTGTTTTTT.

The V gene is TRBV6-5, the J gene TRBJ1-1, with 10 bases matching TRBD1. Per the germline V gene, CDR1 is MNHEY and CDR2 is SVGAGI. The CDR3 totals 13 residues. V shed 5 bases, J shed 11 bases, and the junction held 8 bases outside the gene matches. In DNA form, the CDR3 reads TGTGCCAGCAGTCGCCGGGACAGGGGACGCGCTTTCTTT. Its protein is CASSRRDRGRAFF.

This clone was detected many times. The genes are TRBV6-5 and TRBJ1-2; D is ambiguous. V was trimmed by 5 bases and J by 5 bases, leaving 9 bases between them. The length of the CDR3 is 12 residues. Germline CDR1 reads MNHEY; CDR2 reads SVGAGI. The CDR3 DNA reads TGTGCCAGCAGTGCGGATCGTTATGGCTACACCTTC. Translation: CASSADRYGYTF.

The CDR3 spells CASSTLDRRDGYTF. For the CDR3, the DNA is TGTGCCAGCAGCACACTCGACAGGAGGGATGGCTACACCTTC. The chain is built from TRBV7-2 and TRBJ1-2; D possibly corresponds to TRBD1 (6 bases). Looked up from germline, CDR1 is SGHTA and CDR2 is FQGNSA. The CDR3 covers 14 residues. The V end lost 5 bases, the J end lost 6 bases, and 16 bases lay between the germline ends.

The chain carries TRBV5-1 and TRBJ1-5; the D gene is possibly TRBD1 (5 bases). From germline, CDR1 is SGHRS and CDR2 YFSETQ. This CDR3 has 14 amino acids. V lost 6 bases and J lost 1, with 11 bases in between. CDR3 nucleotide sequence: TGCGCCAGCAAACAGGACGCGAGCAATCAGCCCCAGCATTTT. Its translation: CASKQDASNQPQHF.

The chain uses TRBV15 and TRBJ2-7; D is perhaps TRBD2 (5 bases). V was shortened by 5 bases and J by 5 bases, with 16 bases between the two germline ends. The germline V gene encodes CDR1 LNHNV and CDR2 YYDKDF (reference sequence). The CDR3 length is 14 residues. The CDR3 spells CATSLRRSSDEQYF. CDR3 nucleotides: TGTGCCACCAGCCTCCGGAGGAGTTCCGACGAGCAGTACTTC.

This clone was observed a few times. J is TRBJ2-2 and V is TRBV7-2; D gene unclear. This CDR3 comprises 11 residues. The V and J ends lost 8 bases and 2 bases respectively, with 3 bases between them. Per the germline V gene, CDR1 is SGHTA and CDR2 is FQGNSA. DNA of the CDR3: TGTGCCAGCTTCAACACCGGGGAGCTGTTTTTT. It specifies CASFNTGELFF.

This sequence joins TRBV7-4 and TRBJ1-3; no firm D call. This CDR3 spans 12 amino acids. Germline values: CDR1 SGHVT, CDR2 SQSDAQ. With 5 bases removed from V and 3 bases from J, the gap between germline ends came to 5 bases. DNA for the CDR3: TGTGCCAGCAGCCCTCATGGAAACACCATATATTTT. Amino acids: CASSPHGNTIYF.

V and J are TRBV7-2 and TRBJ2-5; 9 bases fit TRBD2. The germline V gene has CDR1 SGHTA and CDR2 FQGNSA. The CDR3 consists of 15 residues. Losses at the gene ends were 5 bases for V and 5 bases for J; bases not matched to a gene: 9. CDR3 protein: CASSPFSGGGETQYF. For the CDR3, the DNA is TGTGCCAGCAGCCCTTTTAGCGGGGGCGGGGAGACCCAGTACTTC. Full variable domain (missing parts from reference TRBV7-2 and TRBJ2-5): GAGVSQSPSNKVTEKGKDVELRCDPISGHTALYWYRQSLGQGLEFLIYFQGNSAPDKSGLPSDRFSAERTGGSVSTLTIQRTQQEDSAVYLCASSPFSGGGETQYFGPGTRLLVL.

V and J are TRBV7-9 and TRBJ1-5, with 11 bases lining up with TRBD1. CDR1 and CDR2 (germline): SEHNR, FQNEAQ (reference sequence). The CDR3 has 16 residues. Trimming at V came to 1 base and at J to 6 bases, leaving 5 bases not matched to a gene. The CDR3 region has the DNA TGTGCCAGCAGCTTAGTGGACAGGGGGCCGAGTCAGCCCCAGCATTTT. As protein: CASSLVDRGPSQPQHF.

The V call is TRBV6-1, the J call TRBJ2-2, with TRBD1 matching 7 bases. Germline V gene sequence: CDR1 MNHNS, CDR2 SASEGT. Germline trimming cut 5 bases from V and 2 bases from J; bases unmatched to any gene: 5. The CDR3 has 15 residues. The CDR3 DNA reads as TGTGCCAGCAGTCCACAGGGGACCAACACCGGGGAGCTGTTTTTT. Translation gives CASSPQGTNTGELFF.

V is TRBV10-3 and J is TRBJ2-3; 13 nucleotides align to TRBD2. Trimming took 3 bases from V and 2 from J; bases not matched to a gene: 2. CDR1 and CDR2 from the germline V gene are ENHRY and SYGVKD. This CDR3 has 16 residues. The CDR3 spells CAISEGLAGATDTQYF. CDR3 sequence (DNA): TGTGCCATCAGTGAAGGACTAGCGGGGGCCACAGATACGCAGTATTTT.

The rearrangement uses TRBV7-3 and TRBJ2-1; tentative D call: TRBD1 (5 bases). The CDR3 sequence is 15 residues long. Germline V gene data show CDR1 as SGHTA and CDR2 as FQGTGA. Trimming shortened V by 3 bases and J by 6 bases, and 15 bases separated the two germline ends. The CDR3: CASSFGAGSVNEQFF. The DNA for the CDR3 is TGTGCCAGCAGCTTTGGGGCAGGATCGGTCAATGAGCAGTTCTTC.

This clone was counted only a few times. The rearrangement uses TRBV19 and TRBJ2-7, with D possibly TRBD2 on 5 matching bases. Germline V gene lookup returns CDR1 LNHDA and CDR2 SQIVND (reference sequence). Trimming cost V 5 bases and J 5 bases, with 16 bases left between them. CDR3 size: 14 residues. The CDR3 nucleotides read TGTGCCAGTAGTGCCTTAGGAGGTCGGAACGAGCAGTACTTC. Its protein is CASSALGGRNEQYF.

J is TRBJ1-4 and V is TRBV28; the D gene is possibly TRBD1 (6 bases). From germline, CDR1 is MDHEN and CDR2 SYDVKM. V was clipped by 6 bases and J by 0 bases, with 17 bases between them. This CDR3 contains 17 residues. As DNA, the CDR3 is TGTGCCAGCAGGGTCCCTGGGGGCTTTACAACTAATGAAAAACTGTTTTTT. This codes for CASRVPGGFTTNEKLFF.

This clone has ten or more counts. Here the CDR3 reads CASSFGQGYNEQFF. For the CDR3, the DNA is TGTGCCAGCAGCTTCGGACAGGGATACAATGAGCAGTTCTTC. The chain is built from TRBV11-3 and TRBJ2-1; 8 bases agree with TRBD1. The germline CDR1 and CDR2 sequences are SGHNT and YENEEA. Unmatched junction bases numbered 2, after V lost 3 bases and J lost 4 bases. This CDR3 is 14 amino acids long.

The rearrangement joins TRBV19 to TRBJ1-5, with 8 bases aligning to TRBD1. The junction had 7 bases not matched to a gene; V was cut back by 5 bases and J by 7 bases. The CDR3 is 14 residues long. Germline loops: CDR1 LNHDA, CDR2 SQIVND (reference sequence). The CDR3 reads CASSAQGAGQPQHF. The CDR3 bases are TGTGCCAGTAGTGCCCAGGGGGCTGGGCAGCCCCAGCATTTT.

This sequence joins TRBV30 and TRBJ1-5, with unresolved D. V lost 2 bases and J 4 bases, leaving 9 bases between the germline ends. Germline CDR1 reads GTSNPN; CDR2 reads SVGIG (reference sequence). The CDR3 contains 13 residues. As DNA, the CDR3 is TGTGCCTGGAGTCGGACGGGAAATCAGCCCCAGCATTTT. Translated, it gives CAWSRTGNQPQHF. The entire variable domain, with the rest obtained from reference TRBV30 and TRBJ1-5, is as follows: SQTIHQWPATLVQPVGSPLSLECTVEGTSNPNLYWYRQAAGRGLQLLFYSVGIGQISSEVPQNLSASRPQDRQFILSSKKLLLSDSGFYLCAWSRTGNQPQHFGDGTRLSIL.

In its sample, this clone was seen once. The rearrangement uses TRBV19 and TRBJ1-1; D not certain. Looked up from germline, CDR1 is LNHDA and CDR2 is SQIVND (reference sequence). The CDR3 consists of 13 residues. V lost 5 bases and J 4 bases, leaving 11 bases between the germline ends. DNA of the CDR3: TGTGCCAGTAGTCTGGAAAAAGGCACTGAAGCTTTCTTT. As protein: CASSLEKGTEAFF.

The CDR3 DNA reads as TGTGCCAGCAGTCCTAGACAGGGTAATCAGAAGTACTTC. Its protein is CASSPRQGNQKYF. V and J are TRBV28 and TRBJ2-7; 7 bases map to TRBD1. This CDR3 spans 13 amino acids. Trimming at V came to 5 bases and at J to 11 bases, leaving 12 bases not matched to a gene. CDR1 is MDHEN, CDR2 SYDVKM, per germline. The entire variable domain, with the rest obtained from reference TRBV28 and TRBJ2-7, is as follows: DVKVTQSSRYLVKRTGEKVFLECVQDMDHENMFWYRQDPGLGLRLIYFSYDVKMKEKGDIPEGYSVSREKKERFSLILESASTNQTSMYLCASSPRQGNQKYFGPGTRLTVT.

V and J are TRBV25-1 and TRBJ1-2, with 8 bases that match TRBD1. With 5 bases clipped from V and 7 bases from J, the junction kept 9 bases outside the gene matches. Germline CDR1 reads MGHDK; CDR2 reads SYGVNS. The CDR3 length is 14 residues. Here the CDR3 DNA reads TGTGCCAGCAGTCCCCAGGGGGCGATAAGTGGCTACACCTTC. This sequence encodes CASSPQGAISGYTF.

The V call is TRBV30, the J call TRBJ2-2; 8 bases align to TRBD1. The CDR3 covers 14 residues. V dropped 2 bases and J dropped 4; count of bases not matched to a gene: 3. Germline CDR1 is GTSNPN and CDR2 is SVGIG (reference sequence). The CDR3 loop is CAWSYTGGTGELFF. CDR3 sequence (DNA): TGTGCCTGGAGTTATACAGGGGGCACCGGGGAGCTGTTTTTT.